This passage covers 30 T cell receptor beta chains from one sample sequenced in a study of molecular identifiers for immune sequencing clone quantification. In TCRdb, the PCR reads were re-called with MiXCR into one record per CDR3 protein. The sample has about 640,000 distinct CDR3 sequences, around 20% seen once. The sequencing sample was made of naive CD8+ T cells from blood, with Jurkat cell RNA spiked in. Stated subset: FACS-sorted CD8+CD4-CCR7+CD45RA+ naive T cells. The receptors derive from a human donor in good health. Some libraries in this study had Jurkat cell RNA spiked in.

This clonotype was counted many times. The chain links TRBV6-2 or TRBV6-3 to TRBJ2-7; D call uncertain. Trimming cost V 0 bases and J 2 bases, with 8 bases left between them. Germline CDR1 is MNHEY and CDR2 is SVGEGT. This CDR3 is built from 14 residues. DNA of the CDR3: TGTGCCAGCAGTTACTCGCCGGGTGCCTACGAGCAGTACTTC. It specifies CASSYSPGAYEQYF.

The J gene is TRBJ2-7, the V gene TRBV9, with a tentative D call TRBD1 (5 bases). The CDR3 has 14 amino acids. Germline lookup yields CDR1 SGDLS and CDR2 YYNGEE. V gave up 4 bases and J gave up 4 bases, with 15 bases separating them. CDR3 in amino acids: CASSPSVGEYEQYF. The CDR3 DNA reads as TGTGCCAGCAGCCCGTCAGTAGGGGAATACGAGCAGTACTTC.

The chain employs TRBV19 and TRBJ1-6, with D hard to call. With 7 bases removed from V and 3 bases from J, the gap between germline ends came to 10 bases. Germline-derived CDR1 and CDR2 are LNHDA and SQIVND (reference sequence). This CDR3 is built from 14 residues. In DNA form, the CDR3 reads TGTGCCAGTACTGCAGCCGTCTATAATTCACCCCTCCACTTT. Protein product: CASTAAVYNSPLHF.

In this sample, this clonotype turned up a few times. The chain has TRBV19 and TRBJ1-6, with D possibly TRBD1 on 6 matching bases. CDR1 is LNHDA and CDR2 is SQIVND in the germline V gene (reference sequence). Trimming left V 9 bases short and J 9 bases short, with 18 bases between. The CDR3 runs to 14 residues. The CDR3 protein is CASKWGHSGSPLHF. For the CDR3, the DNA is TGTGCCAGCAAGTGGGGACATTCGGGTTCACCCCTCCACTTT. The full variable domain, in which reference TRBV19 and TRBJ1-6 provide the parts outside the CDR3, is DGGITQSPKYLFRKEGQNVTLSCEQNLNHDAMYWYRQDPGQGLRLIYYSQIVNDFQKGDIAEGYSVSREKKESFPLTVTSAQKNPTAFYLCASKWGHSGSPLHFGNGTRLTVT.

Only a few counts were recorded for this clonotype. The rearrangement joins TRBV7-6 to TRBJ1-2; 9 nucleotides match TRBD1. The CDR3 runs to 16 residues. CDR1 and CDR2 from the germline V gene are SGHVS and FNYEAQ. Trimming at V came to 5 bases and at J to 7 bases, leaving 14 bases not matched to a gene. The CDR3 nucleotides are TGTGCCAGCAGCCCAGGGGCGGGACAGGGACCTTCTGGCTACACCTTC. This codes for CASSPGAGQGPSGYTF.

Only a few counts were recorded for this clonotype. The chain is built from TRBV6-2 or TRBV6-3 and TRBJ2-3, with TRBD2 matching 12 bases. V dropped 4 bases and J dropped 0; count of bases not matched to a gene: 8. CDR1 is MNHEY and CDR2 is SVGEGT in the germline V gene. CDR3 length equals 18 residues. CDR3 residues: CASSFQRTSGTSTDTQYF. As DNA, the CDR3 is TGTGCCAGCAGTTTCCAAAGGACTAGCGGGACTAGCACAGATACGCAGTATTTT.

This clonotype has a handful of counts. The CDR3: CASSYMGQGYNEQFF. In DNA, the CDR3 is TGTGCCAGCAGTTATATGGGACAGGGGTACAATGAGCAGTTCTTC. The rearrangement uses TRBV6-2 or TRBV6-3 and TRBJ2-1, with 10 bases matching TRBD1. Germline-derived CDR1 and CDR2 are MNHEY and SVGEGT. V dropped 3 bases and J dropped 4; count of bases not matched to a gene: 3. The CDR3 loop spans 15 amino acids.

This clonotype has at least ten counts. The gene calls are TRBV20-1 and TRBJ2-3; 7 positions match TRBD1. Germline V gene sequence: CDR1 DFQATT, CDR2 SNEGSKA (reference sequence). V lost 4 bases, J lost 4 bases, and 14 bases stayed unmatched. The CDR3 is made up of 16 amino acids. The CDR3 region is CSATYTGVESPDTQYF. As DNA, the CDR3 is TGCAGTGCTACTTACACAGGGGTCGAATCCCCAGATACGCAGTATTTT.

This clonotype was found many times. This chain connects TRBV2 to TRBJ2-1; 7 nucleotides align to TRBD2. The CDR3 has 17 amino acids. The V and J ends lost 6 bases and 4 bases, in that order; junction bases with no gene match: 15. Looked up from germline, CDR1 is SNHLY and CDR2 is FYNNEI. The CDR3 DNA follows: TGTGCCAGCAGCCCTGTAGTGCAGCGGGATAAGTACAATGAGCAGTTCTTC. Translation: CASSPVVQRDKYNEQFF. Full variable domain (missing parts from reference TRBV2 and TRBJ2-1): EPEVTQTPSHQVTQMGQEVILRCVPISNHLYFYWYRQILGQKVEFLVSFYNNEISEKSEIFDDQFSVERPDGSNFTLKIRSTKLEDSAMYFCASSPVVQRDKYNEQFFGPGTRLTVL.

This clonotype was seen repeatedly, ten times or more. The rearrangement links TRBV5-1 to TRBJ1-1; D not resolved. With 2 bases removed from V and 6 bases from J, the gap between germline ends came to 11 bases. Germline lookup yields CDR1 SGHRS and CDR2 YFSETQ. This CDR3 region has 13 residues. CDR3 amino acids: CASSFSAPSEAFF. The CDR3 DNA reads as TGCGCCAGCAGCTTCAGCGCGCCGTCTGAAGCTTTCTTT.

This clonotype was counted many times. This sequence joins TRBV4-3 and TRBJ2-7; 7 bases align to TRBD2. From germline, CDR1 is LGHNA and CDR2 YSLEER. The ends lost 2 bases at V and 2 bases at J; junction bases unmatched: 3. This CDR3 contains 14 residues. In DNA form, the CDR3 reads TGCGCCAGCAGCCAAAATGGACTAGCCTACGAGCAGTACTTC. It is translated as CASSQNGLAYEQYF.

This sequence joins TRBV6-5 and TRBJ1-1, with D uncertain. Germline lookup yields CDR1 MNHEY and CDR2 SVGAGI. This CDR3 region has 14 residues. V lost 8 bases and J 1 base, leaving 14 bases between the germline ends. The CDR3 here is CASGHLSGNTEAFF. DNA for the CDR3: TGTGCCAGCGGTCACCTGTCCGGGAACACTGAAGCTTTCTTT.

V usage is TRBV12-3 or TRBV12-4 and J usage is TRBJ1-4, with D unresolved. This CDR3 is 15 amino acids long. The ends were cut back, 3 bases at V and 4 bases at J, with 12 bases in the middle. CDR3 sequence reads: CASSLAGYNNEKLFF. The CDR3 nucleotides read TGTGCCAGCAGTTTGGCGGGCTATAATAATGAAAAACTGTTTTTT.

This clonotype was seen a handful of times. V usage is TRBV19 and J usage is TRBJ1-5; D gene uncertain. This CDR3 region has 13 residues. Germline CDR1 LNHDA, CDR2 SQIVND (reference sequence). Deletions cut 4 bases from V and 7 bases from J, with 11 bases between. The chain's CDR3 is CASSSTGLQPQHF. The CDR3 nucleotides read TGTGCCAGTAGTAGTACGGGTTTACAGCCCCAGCATTTT. Variable domain in full (rest from reference TRBV19 and TRBJ1-5): DGGITQSPKYLFRKEGQNVTLSCEQNLNHDAMYWYRQDPGQGLRLIYYSQIVNDFQKGDIAEGYSVSREKKESFPLTVTSAQKNPTAFYLCASSSTGLQPQHFGDGTRLSIL.

This clonotype has a count of ten or more. The chain carries TRBV30 and TRBJ2-7; tentative D call: TRBD2 (6 bases). This CDR3 comprises 13 residues. The germline V gene encodes CDR1 GTSNPN and CDR2 SVGIG (reference sequence). V lost 3 bases to trimming and J lost 4 bases, with 13 bases between them. The CDR3 spells CAWSLGDLYEQYF. The DNA of the CDR3 is TGTGCCTGGAGCCTGGGGGACTTGTACGAGCAGTACTTC.

The table lists this clonotype with a count of one. This is likely a read error, given that the CDR3 carries no conserved phenylalanine or tryptophan at its end. V gene TRBV30 combines with J gene TRBJ2-7; D gene uncertain. The germline V gene has CDR1 GTSNPN and CDR2 SVGIG (reference sequence). V lost 8 bases and J lost 0, with 14 bases in between. The CDR3 is 13 residues long. CDR3 protein: CAQELTSSYEQYS. CDR3 sequence (DNA): TGTGCCCAAGAATTAACCTCCTCCTACGAGCAGTACTCC.

This clonotype appeared many times. The chain employs TRBV6-6 and TRBJ2-7; D might be TRBD2 (6 bases). Germline values: CDR1 MNHNY, CDR2 SVGAGI (reference sequence). The CDR3 has 16 residues. The ends were cut back, 0 bases at V and 5 bases at J, with 17 bases in the middle. The CDR3: CASSYSVARGLHEQYF. The DNA of the CDR3 is TGTGCCAGCAGTTACTCGGTTGCGCGGGGTCTGCACGAGCAGTACTTC.

This clonotype was detected many times. The chain employs TRBV12-3 or TRBV12-4 and TRBJ2-3; perhaps D is TRBD1 or TRBD2 (5 bases each). The CDR3 loop spans 14 amino acids. V shed 5 bases and J shed 0 bases, with 9 bases lying between them. This chain's CDR3 is CASSGTGSTDTQYF. For the CDR3, the DNA is TGTGCCAGCAGTGGGACGGGTAGCACAGATACGCAGTATTTT.

There are a few counts of this clonotype. V is TRBV7-9 and J is TRBJ2-7, with D possibly TRBD1 on 5 matching bases. The CDR3 sequence is 14 residues long. V lost 4 bases and J 2 bases, leaving 12 bases between the germline ends. Germline CDR1 is SEHNR and CDR2 is FQNEAQ (reference sequence). The CDR3 nucleotides are TGTGCCAGCAGCTCCCTTCGGACAACCTACGAGCAGTACTTC. Encoded protein: CASSSLRTTYEQYF.

This clonotype was observed many times. The chain links TRBV6-5 to TRBJ2-7; no clear D. V lost 0 bases, J lost 4 bases, and 7 bases lay in between. The germline V gene has CDR1 MNHEY and CDR2 SVGAGI. The CDR3 contains 13 residues. CDR3 region: CASSYSSRYEQYF. CDR3 DNA: TGTGCCAGCAGTTACTCGAGTAGGTACGAGCAGTACTTC.

This clonotype was detected many times. V usage is TRBV14 and J usage is TRBJ2-2, with D unresolved. Germline lookup yields CDR1 SGHDN and CDR2 FVKESK. CDR3 length: 14 amino acids. Trimming took 4 bases from V and 1 from J, leaving 7 bases between them. Here the CDR3 reads CASSPPGNTGELFF. The DNA of the CDR3 is TGTGCCAGCAGCCCCCCTGGGAACACCGGGGAGCTGTTTTTT. Full variable domain (rest looked up from reference TRBV14 and TRBJ2-2): EAGVTQFPSHSVIEKGQTVTLRCDPISGHDNLYWYRRVMGKEIKFLLHFVKESKQDESGMPNNRFLAERTGGTYSTLKVQPAELEDSGVYFCASSPPGNTGELFFGEGSRLTVL.

This clonotype has more than one count but fewer than ten. V gene TRBV9 combines with J gene TRBJ1-5, with D possibly matching TRBD1 (5 bases). Germline CDR1 SGDLS, CDR2 YYNGEE. The CDR3 extends over 17 amino acids. Trimming pared 6 bases from V and 0 bases from J, leaving 19 bases between. This CDR3 is CASNHLKTVYSNQPQHF. For the CDR3, the DNA is TGTGCCAGCAACCATCTAAAGACAGTGTATAGCAATCAGCCCCAGCATTTT.

V gene TRBV20-1 combines with J gene TRBJ1-5; D ambiguous. V lost 1 base and J 1 base, leaving 2 bases between the germline ends. Germline V gene sequence: CDR1 DFQATT, CDR2 SNEGSKA (reference sequence). This CDR3 spans 12 amino acids. The CDR3 is CSARGSNQPQHF. The CDR3, as DNA: TGCAGTGCTAGAGGGAGCAATCAGCCCCAGCATTTT.

This clonotype was detected ten times or more. The rearrangement uses TRBV6-2 or TRBV6-3 and TRBJ1-5; 10 bases are a match to TRBD1. Germline loops: CDR1 MNHEY, CDR2 SVGEGT. The CDR3 length is 14 residues. V lost 2 bases and J lost 9; bases outside the gene matches: 4. DNA for the CDR3: TGTGCCAGCAGTTACCCGGGACAGGGGCGGCCCCAGCATTTT. It translates to CASSYPGQGRPQHF.

This clonotype showed up many times. V is TRBV6-5 and J is TRBJ1-4; TRBD1 matches 8 bases. The length of the CDR3 is 13 residues. The V gene end was trimmed by 6 bases and the J gene end by 5 bases; junction bases not matched to a gene: 2. Germline CDR1 and CDR2: MNHEY and SVGAGI. CDR3 sequence reads: CASRGQENEKLFF. DNA for the CDR3: TGTGCCAGCAGGGGACAGGAAAATGAAAAACTGTTTTTT.

This clonotype was seen just once. This may stem from a read error, because a much larger clone lies one nucleotide away. This chain uses TRBV4-3 with TRBJ1-3; the match to TRBD1 covers 7 bases. The germline gives CDR1 LGHNA, CDR2 YSLEER. This CDR3 is built from 16 residues. Here the CDR3 reads CASGQDRATSGNTIYF. CDR3 DNA sequence: TGCGCCAGCGGCCAAGACAGGGCCACCTCTGGAAACACCATATATTTT.

This clonotype came up many times. The V call is TRBV10-3, the J call TRBJ2-3; TRBD2 might be the D (6 bases). Per the germline V gene, CDR1 is ENHRY and CDR2 is SYGVKD. The CDR3 consists of 15 residues. V shed 3 bases and J shed 3 bases, with 13 bases lying between them. This chain's CDR3 is CAISEGRGGTDTQYF. In DNA, the CDR3 is TGTGCCATCAGTGAAGGGCGTGGGGGGACAGATACGCAGTATTTT.

This clonotype was seen at least ten times. This rearrangement joins TRBV7-8 to TRBJ2-5; 7 bases map to TRBD1. The V gene end was trimmed by 4 bases and the J gene end by 2 bases; junction bases not matched to a gene: 4. CDR3 size: 14 residues. The germline gives CDR1 SGHVS, CDR2 FQNEAQ. The CDR3 nucleotides are TGTGCCAGCAGCTGGACAGGCCCTCAAGAGACCCAGTACTTC. Translation: CASSWTGPQETQYF.

This clonotype was counted many times. V and J are TRBV20-1 and TRBJ2-3; 11 bases fit TRBD2. The CDR3 covers 17 residues. Germline V CDR1 and CDR2: DFQATT, SNEGSKA (reference sequence). Unmatched junction bases numbered 10, after V lost 1 base and J lost 4 bases. CDR3 nucleotides: TGCAGTGCTAGAGGGGGTAGCGGGAGGGCCAGGCCAGATACGCAGTATTTT. This sequence encodes CSARGGSGRARPDTQYF.

The chain couples TRBV11-2 to TRBJ2-1, with a possible D match to TRBD1 (6 bases). V was clipped by 0 bases and J by 6 bases, with 18 bases between them. The germline CDR1 and CDR2 sequences are SGHAT and FQNNGV. The CDR3 covers 17 residues. The CDR3 nucleotides read TGTGCCAGCAGCTTAGAGGTTGTGGGGGCGAGGATCAATGAGCAGTTCTTC. Amino acids: CASSLEVVGARINEQFF.